This T cell receptor beta chain was captured by sequencing in a study of T cell clones after liver transplantation. Profiling relied on immunoSEQ multiplex PCR, and the TCRdb table lists in-frame clones only, not all of them. In the table there are about 75,000 clones, approximately 80% of which are singletons. Trimming pared 5 bases from V and 0 bases from J, leaving 18 bases between. The CDR3 consists of 17 residues. Germline loops: CDR1 SGHRS, CDR2 YFSETQ. The source is a human patient who received a liver transplant. Some T cells may originate from the graft donor. Sequencing was performed on CD4+ T cells from blood, taken around 48 months after liver transplant. The rearrangement joins TRBV5-1 to TRBJ1-3; no definite D call. DNA of the CDR3: TGCGCCAGCAGTCGATTCGGGCGCGAATTCTCTGGAAACACCATATATTTT. Translation: CASSRFGREFSGNTIYF.